These T cell receptor beta chains were read from a single sample in a study of shared clonotypes between healthy human individuals. Only in-frame clones appear in the TCRdb table, and some are missing; sequencing was by immunoSEQ multiplex PCR. The table records roughly 1.4 million clones, about 98.5% of them present only once. The sample was naive CD4+ T cells sorted from blood. The receptors shown here come from a man in his thirties or forties in good health. Both conserved end residues are part of each CDR3. The D gene is left open where the match is weak. Clone size appears in some rows only: once, few, many, or a class for an expanded clone.

.	TRBD2	TRBV11-2	TRBJ2-5	CASSPGSGRAETQYF	TGTGCCAGCAGCCCGGGTAGCGGGAGAGCGGAGACCCAGTACTTC
.	.	TRBV29-1	TRBJ1-4	CSVVTRNEKLFF	TGCAGCGTTGTGACACGTAATGAAAAACTGTTTTTT
.	.	TRBV20-1	TRBJ2-5	CSVKYQETQYF	TGCAGTGTTAAGTACCAAGAGACCCAGTACTTC
.	TRBD2	TRBV5-1	TRBJ2-1	CASSSFSGRDNEQFF	TGCGCCAGCAGCTCTTTTAGCGGGAGGGACAATGAGCAGTTCTTC
.	.	TRBV4-3	TRBJ2-4	CASSQGPQGGVSAKNIQYF	TGCGCCAGCAGCCAAGGTCCACAGGGAGGGGTTTCGGCCAAAAACATTCAGTACTTC
once	.	TRBV18	TRBJ2-5	CASSPLGQETQYF	TGTGCCAGCTCACCGTTGGGACAAGAGACCCAGTACTTC
.	TRBD1	TRBV27	TRBJ2-7	CATKELGTGAWGYEQYF	TGTGCCACCAAAGAGTTAGGGACAGGGGCATGGGGTTACGAGCAGTACTTC
.	TRBD1	TRBV25-1	TRBJ2-3	CASSTEQGLRDTQYF	TGTGCCAGCAGTACAGAACAGGGGCTTCGAGATACGCAGTATTTT
.	.	TRBV19	TRBJ2-2	CASTVYGAGVNTGELFF	TGTGCCAGTACAGTATACGGAGCAGGGGTTAACACCGGGGAGCTGTTTTTT
.	.	TRBV14	TRBJ1-1	CASSPTRGVGTEAFF	TGTGCCAGCAGCCCCACCAGGGGAGTGGGCACTGAAGCTTTCTTT
.	TRBD2	TRBV30	TRBJ2-1	CAWSKGSGRARSYNEQFF	TGTGCCTGGAGTAAGGGAAGCGGGAGGGCGAGGTCCTACAATGAGCAGTTCTTC
.	TRBD2	TRBV27	TRBJ2-1	CASSSGTTPRSYNEQFF	TGTGCCAGCAGTTCAGGGACTACCCCTCGCTCCTACAATGAGCAGTTCTTC
.	TRBD1	TRBV14	TRBJ2-5	CASSQADQGATGETQYF	TGTGCCAGCAGCCAAGCTGACCAGGGGGCCACGGGAGAGACCCAGTACTTC
.	TRBD1	TRBV7-3	TRBJ1-1	CASSLMGQGYTEAFF	TGTGCCAGCAGCTTAATGGGACAGGGTTACACTGAAGCTTTCTTT
.	.	TRBV30	TRBJ1-2	CAWSQGRGGYTF	TGTGCCTGGAGCCAGGGCCGGGGTGGCTACACCTTC
.	.	TRBV7-9	TRBJ2-7	CASSFLGLYEQYF	TGTGCCAGCAGCTTCCTGGGCCTCTACGAGCAGTACTTC
.	.	TRBV7-3	TRBJ2-3	CASSLAGRTDTQYF	TGTGCCAGCAGCTTAGCGGGGCGGACAGATACGCAGTATTTT
once	.	TRBV28	TRBJ1-5	CASGGGSPQPQHF	TGTGCCAGCGGCGGGGGCAGCCCTCAGCCCCAGCATTTT
.	.	TRBV7-9	TRBJ2-3	CASSLAGNILPADTQYF	TGTGCCAGCAGCTTAGCGGGAAATATCCTCCCGGCAGATACGCAGTATTTT
.	TRBD1	TRBV14	TRBJ2-6	CASSPPGQPTSGANVLTF	TGTGCCAGCAGCCCGCCGGGACAGCCGACCTCTGGGGCCAACGTCCTGACTTTC
.	TRBD2	TRBV11-2	TRBJ2-1	CASSFMTSGYNEQFF	TGTGCCAGCAGCTTTATGACTAGCGGATACAATGAGCAGTTCTTC
.	.	TRBV29-1	TRBJ2-1	CSVGGRNYNEQFF	TGCAGCGTTGGGGGGCGGAATTACAATGAGCAGTTCTTC